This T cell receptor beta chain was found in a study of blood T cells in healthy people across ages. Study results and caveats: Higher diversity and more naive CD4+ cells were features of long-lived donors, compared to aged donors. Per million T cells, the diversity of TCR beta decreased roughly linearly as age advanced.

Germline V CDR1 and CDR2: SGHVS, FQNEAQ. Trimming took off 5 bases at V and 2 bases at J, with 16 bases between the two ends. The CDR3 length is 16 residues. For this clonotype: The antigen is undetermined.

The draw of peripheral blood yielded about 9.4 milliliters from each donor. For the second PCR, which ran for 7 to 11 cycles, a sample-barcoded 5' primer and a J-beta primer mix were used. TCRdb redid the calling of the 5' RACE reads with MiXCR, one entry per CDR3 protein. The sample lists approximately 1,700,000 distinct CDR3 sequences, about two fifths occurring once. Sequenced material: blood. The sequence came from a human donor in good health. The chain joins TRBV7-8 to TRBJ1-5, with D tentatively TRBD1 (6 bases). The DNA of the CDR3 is TGTGCCAGCAGCGTACGATTGGGGGCCCGCAATCAGCCCCAGCATTTT. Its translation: CASSVRLGARNQPQHF. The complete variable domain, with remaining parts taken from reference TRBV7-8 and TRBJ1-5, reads GAGVSQSPRYKVAKRGQDVALRCDPISGHVSLFWYQQALGQGPEFLTYFQNEAQLDKSGLPSDRFFAERPEGSVSTLKIQRTQQEDSAVYLCASSVRLGARNQPQHFGDGTRLSIL.